The 25 T cell receptor beta chains below all came from one sample that was sequenced in a study of radiotherapy plus CTLA-4 blockade in lung cancer (dated by TCRdb to the late 2010s). Library preparation used the immunoSEQ multiplex PCR assay. Drawn from immuneACCESS, this table holds only the in-frame rearrangements with V and J called that TCRdb kept. Clones are partly lost; checked studies trace under half to an unresolved V gene and leave the rest unexplained. Across this sample there are 80,000 or so clones, with under 85% seen only once. The top ten hold about 0.79% of the sample. The source was peripheral blood, collected from a patient treated with radiotherapy plus ipilimumab. The source of these receptors is a human donor with non-small cell lung cancer who had stable disease on radiotherapy plus ipilimumab.

The chain links TRBV5-1 to TRBJ2-7; 8 bases map to TRBD2. Germline CDR1 reads SGHRS; CDR2 reads YFSETQ. Losses at the gene ends were 3 bases for V and 6 bases for J; bases not matched to a gene: 17. This CDR3 contains 17 residues. CDR3 amino acids: CASSSNNFSGVWGEQYF. As DNA, the CDR3 is TGCGCCAGCAGCTCCAACAACTTTAGCGGGGTCTGGGGCGAGCAGTACTTC. The whole variable domain, remainder taken from reference TRBV5-1 and TRBJ2-7, is KAGVTQTPRYLIKTRGQQVTLSCSPISGHRSVSWYQQTPGQGLQFLFEYFSETQRNKGNFPGRFSGRQFSNSRSEMNVSTLELGDSALYLCASSSNNFSGVWGEQYFGPGTRLTVT.

This chain joins TRBV7-9 and TRBJ1-5; tentative D call: TRBD1 (5 bases). Deletions cut 3 bases from V and 2 bases from J, with 17 bases between. The CDR3 totals 17 residues. CDR1 and CDR2 (germline): SEHNR, FQNEAQ (reference sequence). The CDR3 coding sequence is TGTGCCAGCAGCTTGGGCCGCGGAGGGGCAGGCAATCAGCCCCAGCATTTT. Translating gives CASSLGRGGAGNQPQHF.

This clone was detected only once. The chain couples TRBV9 to TRBJ2-1; D is ambiguous. The CDR3 sequence is 13 residues long. With 0 bases removed from V and 9 bases from J, the gap between germline ends came to 10 bases. Per germline, CDR1 SGDLS and CDR2 YYNGEE. In DNA, the CDR3 is TGTGCCAGCAGCGTAGCCGTAGCTGCTGAGCAGTTCTTC. The encoded protein is CASSVAVAAEQFF.

The CDR3 sequence: CASSLDEILYGYTF. In DNA, the CDR3 is TGCGCCAGCAGCTTGGACGAGATCCTCTATGGCTACACCTTC. V usage is TRBV5-1 and J usage is TRBJ1-2; D unresolved. The CDR3 is 14 residues long. Germline loops: CDR1 SGHRS, CDR2 YFSETQ. Deletions cut 0 bases from V and 4 bases from J, with 10 bases between.

This chain joins TRBV15 and TRBJ2-1; TRBD2 agrees at 15 bases. The CDR3 sequence is 15 residues long. Germline assignment: CDR1 LNHNV and CDR2 YYDKDF (reference sequence). V shed 11 bases and J 9 bases; nucleotides not matched to a gene: 11. CDR3 sequence reads: CASSGLAGGPIEQFF. DNA for the CDR3: TGTGCCTCTTCTGGACTAGCGGGAGGGCCGATTGAGCAGTTCTTC.

This clone was counted between two and nine times. The CDR3 reads CASSFYLGSETQYF. The CDR3 DNA reads as TGTGCCAGCAGTTTTTACTTGGGGAGCGAGACCCAGTACTTC. V and J are TRBV28 and TRBJ2-5; a possible D gene is TRBD2 (5 bases). Germline V gives CDR1 MDHEN, CDR2 SYDVKM. The V and J ends lost 3 bases and 5 bases respectively, with 13 bases between them. This CDR3 is built from 14 residues.

This chain uses TRBV7-8 with TRBJ1-1; a possible D gene is TRBD1 (5 bases). CDR1 is SGHVS, CDR2 FQNEAQ, per germline. The CDR3 spans 14 residues. V dropped 4 bases and J dropped 5 bases, with 14 bases sitting between them. DNA of the CDR3: TGTGCCAGCAGCTCCCAGGGAGGAACGACTGAAGCTTTCTTT. Translation: CASSSQGGTTEAFF. The whole variable domain, filled in from reference TRBV7-8 and TRBJ1-1, reads GAGVSQSPRYKVAKRGQDVALRCDPISGHVSLFWYQQALGQGPEFLTYFQNEAQLDKSGLPSDRFFAERPEGSVSTLKIQRTQQEDSAVYLCASSSQGGTTEAFFGQGTRLTVV.

The V and J genes are TRBV28 and TRBJ1-2; 8 bases agree with TRBD1. Unmatched junction bases numbered 16, after V lost 6 bases and J lost 4 bases. Germline V CDR1 and CDR2: MDHEN, SYDVKM. The CDR3 length is 17 residues. Written as DNA, the CDR3 is TGTGCCAGCAGCCCTTCTGGACAGGGTACAAAGCCCTATGGCTACACCTTC. Its protein product is CASSPSGQGTKPYGYTF.

The rearrangement links TRBV5-1 to TRBJ1-1; D might be TRBD1 (6 bases). CDR3 length equals 16 residues. Looked up from germline, CDR1 is SGHRS and CDR2 is YFSETQ. Trimming stripped 0 bases from V and 6 bases from J, with 18 bases between. The CDR3, as DNA: TGCGCCAGCAGCTTGGTTACCGGGACAAGAGACCCTGAAGCTTTCTTT. Translating it yields CASSLVTGTRDPEAFF.

The CDR3 coding sequence is TGTGCCAGCAGCCAGGGGGCCCAAGAGACCCAGTACTTC. This gives the protein CASSQGAQETQYF. V is TRBV14 and J is TRBJ2-5; D might be TRBD1 (6 bases). The CDR3 totals 13 residues. Trimming took off 3 bases at V and 1 base at J, with 6 bases between the two ends. The germline CDR1 and CDR2 sequences are SGHDN and FVKESK.

The chain uses TRBV4-1 and TRBJ1-1; 8 nucleotides match TRBD1. J gave up 4 bases and V 1 base, and 8 bases lay outside the gene matches. Germline CDR1 is MGHRA and CDR2 is YSYEKL. This CDR3 comprises 16 residues. The CDR3 coding sequence is TGCGCCAGCAGCCAAGGGCGTGCCAGGGGGCGCACTGAAGCTTTCTTT. As protein: CASSQGRARGRTEAFF.

The V call is TRBV28, the J call TRBJ2-6; 7 bases map to TRBD2. Trimming at V came to 1 base and at J to 2 bases, leaving 5 bases not matched to a gene. The germline V gene has CDR1 MDHEN and CDR2 SYDVKM. This CDR3 contains 17 residues. In nucleotides, the CDR3 is TGTGCCAGCAGTTTATTAACCGGGGGGACTGGGGCCAACGTCCTGACTTTC. As protein: CASSLLTGGTGANVLTF.

This clone has just a few counts. The sample carries other DNA sequences with the same CDR3. The V and J genes are TRBV10-3 and TRBJ2-7; D possibly matches TRBD1 or TRBD2 (5 bases each). CDR1 and CDR2 from the germline V gene are ENHRY and SYGVKD. Trimming took 2 bases from V and 0 from J, leaving 8 bases between them. CDR3 length: 14 residues. This chain's CDR3 is CAISEAGSSYEQYF. As DNA, the CDR3 is TGTGCCATCAGTGAGGCAGGGAGCTCCTACGAGCAGTACTTC.

V is TRBV30 and J is TRBJ1-1; 9 nucleotides match TRBD1. Trimming removed 0 bases from V and 3 bases from J; junction bases left unmatched: 2. The CDR3 length is 14 residues. Germline V gene lookup returns CDR1 GTSNPN and CDR2 SVGIG (reference sequence). The CDR3 DNA sequence: TGTGCCTGGAGTGTGGGACAGGGTTACACTGAAGCTTTCTTT. Encoded protein: CAWSVGQGYTEAFF.

V is TRBV6-4 and J is TRBJ1-1; the D is unclear. Trimming took off 4 bases at V and 0 bases at J, with 6 bases between the two ends. This CDR3 contains 13 residues. CDR1 and CDR2 from the germline V gene are MRHNA and SNTAGT. CDR3 DNA sequence: TGTGCCAGCAGTGCGGAAGTGAACACTGAAGCTTTCTTT. Protein product: CASSAEVNTEAFF.

This clone was seen a single time. This rearrangement joins TRBV9 to TRBJ2-1, with D unclear. Germline V gene lookup returns CDR1 SGDLS and CDR2 YYNGEE. The CDR3 covers 13 residues. Deletions cut 0 bases from V and 6 bases from J, with 7 bases between. CDR3 sequence: CASSVVRANEQFF. The CDR3 DNA reads as TGTGCCAGCAGCGTAGTAAGGGCCAATGAGCAGTTCTTC.

The rearrangement joins TRBV10-3 to TRBJ1-1; 8 bases match TRBD1. With V trimmed by 2 bases and J by 1 base, 3 bases remained unmatched. Germline values: CDR1 ENHRY, CDR2 SYGVKD. This CDR3 spans 15 amino acids. The CDR3 region is CAISEPGQGNTEAFF. The CDR3 DNA reads TGTGCCATCAGTGAGCCCGGACAGGGGAACACTGAAGCTTTCTTT.

The chain uses TRBV29-1 and TRBJ2-3; TRBD2 matches at 14 bases. The germline V gene has CDR1 SQVTM and CDR2 ANQGSEA. J was trimmed by 4 bases and V by 4 bases; bases with no gene match: 4. CDR3 length equals 15 residues. In DNA, the CDR3 is TGCAGCGTTGGGACTAGCGGGAGGTCCCCAGATACGCAGTATTTT. It codes for CSVGTSGRSPDTQYF.

The J gene is TRBJ1-2, the V gene TRBV4-2, with D tentatively TRBD1 (6 bases). Germline CDR1 and CDR2: LGHNA and YNFKEQ. Trimming left V 0 bases short and J 4 bases short, with 12 bases between. This CDR3 region has 15 residues. The CDR3 loop reads CASSQDSGGGYGYTF. The CDR3 DNA reads as TGTGCCAGCAGCCAAGATTCAGGAGGGGGCTATGGCTACACCTTC.

The gene calls are TRBV4-1 and TRBJ2-5, with a weak D call TRBD2 (5 bases). CDR1 and CDR2 from the germline V gene are MGHRA and YSYEKL. The CDR3 runs 14 residues. V lost 0 bases and J 5 bases, leaving 10 bases between the germline ends. CDR3 residues: CASSQESGYETQYF. The CDR3 bases are TGCGCCAGCAGCCAAGAGAGCGGTTATGAGACCCAGTACTTC.

The CDR3 DNA reads as TGTGCCAGCAGTGAACCGGCAGGGGGAAGCTATGGCTACACCTTC. It encodes CASSEPAGGSYGYTF. The chain employs TRBV2 and TRBJ1-2; 7 bases agree with TRBD1. V lost 2 bases and J lost 4; bases outside the gene matches: 7. The CDR3 runs 15 residues. The germline V gene has CDR1 SNHLY and CDR2 FYNNEI. Full variable domain (missing parts from reference TRBV2 and TRBJ1-2): EPEVTQTPSHQVTQMGQEVILRCVPISNHLYFYWYRQILGQKVEFLVSFYNNEISEKSEIFDDQFSVERPDGSNFTLKIRSTKLEDSAMYFCASSEPAGGSYGYTFGSGTRLTVV.

The chain joins TRBV5-6 to TRBJ2-3; D is unclear. Germline-derived CDR1 and CDR2 are SGHDT and YYEEEE. The CDR3 length is 17 residues. V gave up 0 bases and J gave up 1 base, with 15 bases separating them. CDR3 loop: CASSLGGRTVGTDTQYF. The CDR3 nucleotides are TGTGCCAGCAGCTTGGGCGGCAGAACAGTGGGCACAGATACGCAGTATTTT.

The chain employs TRBV5-8 and TRBJ1-2, with a tentative D call TRBD1 (6 bases). V lost 0 bases and J 6 bases, leaving 18 bases between the germline ends. Germline V gives CDR1 SGHTS, CDR2 YDEGEE. The CDR3 is 16 amino acids. The CDR3: CASSLVVWAGEDGYTF. DNA for the CDR3: TGTGCCAGCAGCTTGGTGGTTTGGGCAGGGGAAGATGGCTACACCTTC.

The chain employs TRBV6-1 and TRBJ1-5, with D tentatively TRBD1 (6 bases). There are 15 residues in the CDR3. Germline V gene data show CDR1 as MNHNS and CDR2 as SASEGT. V lost 4 bases and J 1 base, leaving 11 bases between the germline ends. This CDR3 reads CASSAQGGSNQPQHF. CDR3 nucleotide sequence: TGTGCCAGCAGTGCACAGGGTGGGAGCAATCAGCCCCAGCATTTT.

This clone was observed a single time. This chain connects TRBV2 to TRBJ2-3; D might be TRBD2 (6 bases). Germline lookup yields CDR1 SNHLY and CDR2 FYNNEI. V was clipped by 7 bases and J by 3 bases, with 26 bases between them. The CDR3 runs to 18 residues. This CDR3 reads CASTLPKTSPIRTDTQYF. The CDR3 bases are TGTGCCAGCACCCTACCCAAGACTAGTCCGATTAGGACAGATACGCAGTATTTT.